The entry below gives a single T cell receptor beta chain sequence along with its context. No antigen is known for it. No base-level quality is on record; no much larger clone is a single base apart. These data belong to a study of a mutant IDH1 vaccine in newly diagnosed glioma (TCRdb year 2021). Background on the whole study: Patients received eight vaccinations in weeks 1, 3, 5, 7, 11, 15, 19 and 23, corresponding to visits V03 through V10. In the chemotherapy-containing groups, vaccination started alongside temozolomide cycles, whereas in patients who had radiotherapy alone it started 4-6 weeks after radiotherapy. Of the roughly 31 treated patients, approximately 62% were male and around 40% were female, and the mean age was approximately 40 years. Before enrollment, patients had received standard therapy of radiotherapy alone, temozolomide alone, or radiochemotherapy with temozolomide; most received the combination. Peripheral blood was collected at six visits: V03 (baseline), V05, V07, V10, V12 and V13. Longitudinal TCRB deep sequencing was done for 25 to 30 treated patients, wherever samples were available for exploratory analyses.

Broader findings and caveats from the paper: Immune responses induced by the vaccine were seen in around 93% of patients across multiple MHC alleles. No apparent relationship was observed between pseudoprogression and alterations in the top peripheral T cell clonotypes detected by TCRB sequencing. According to the authors, sample limitations meant that analyses of patient blood samples could not be reproduced. Selection of PBMC samples for TCRB deep sequencing was based on availability.

Library preparation employed the immunoSEQ multiplex PCR assay. Rearranged TCR beta chain sequences were amplified with the hsTCRB Kit following the manufacturer's protocol. Sequencing of TCRB libraries was carried out on an Illumina MiSeq. The authors' analysis ran thus. Demultiplexing, trimming and gene mapping were performed with the kit vendor's proprietary platform. TCRdb took over this immuneACCESS table, retaining in-frame rearrangements with V and J assigned. Such tables are incomplete; in checked studies, under half of the missing clones stem from an unresolved V gene, and the remainder is unexplained. The V and J calls and clone size were taken over from that table, and D and trimming were inferred from the DNA. The sample table records about 55,000 clones; approximately 80% of these occur just once. Of the sample, 6.2% is held by the ten largest clones. Explained via the paper, the time point label denotes: week 23, last vaccination. Each vaccine dose, consisting of 300 ug of a 20-mer mutant IDH1 peptide in Montanide, was administered subcutaneously with topical imiquimod. Donors had newly diagnosed WHO grade 3 or 4 IDH1-mutant astrocytomas with loss of nuclear ATRX. The samples were drawn from NOA16, a multicentre, single-arm, open-label phase I trial in Germany that tested a mutant IDH1 peptide vaccine in humans for the first time. The DNeasy Blood and Tissue Kit was used to extract genomic DNA from EDTA blood for TCRB sequencing.

CDR1 SGDLS and CDR2 YYNGEE were looked up in the germline V gene. Trimming removed 4 bases from V and 4 bases from J; the gene matches leave 5 bases unexplained. The CDR3 runs 14 residues from the cysteine to the phenylalanine. The retained sequence is limited to the CDR3, 42 bases, with the frame set at the first base. The V and J segments used are TRBV9 and TRBJ1-1; 9 bases in between match TRBD1. The sequenced sample was PBMCs, obtained from a glioma patient whose treatment included an IDH1 peptide vaccine. The clonotype originates from a man in his forties with glioma. This receptor carries the CDR3 CASSPQGASTEAFF. The nucleotide sequence reads as follows: TGTGCCAGCAGCCCACAGGGGGCTAGCACTGAAGCTTTCTTT.